What follows is one T cell receptor (beta chain) and its context. Sequencing used immunoSEQ multiplex PCR; TCRdb keeps in-frame clones, though not all of them. The sample includes hundreds of thousands of clones, roughly 79% seen only once; the top ten take more than 10%. The data are from a study of shared clonotypes between healthy human individuals. With 2 bases removed from V and 0 bases from J, the gap between germline ends came to 8 bases. The CDR3 sequence is 15 residues long. Germline V CDR1 and CDR2: SGDLS, YYNGEE. The chain joins TRBV9 to TRBJ1-4, with unresolved D. Sequencing was carried out using PBMCs. This clonotype originated in a middle-aged woman in good health. Some clones in this sample may be carry-over from other donors' samples. The CDR3 loop reads CASSVSPSTNEKLFF. The CDR3, as DNA: TGTGCCAGCAGCGTGTCACCTTCAACTAATGAAAAACTGTTTTTT.